This note documents a single T cell receptor beta chain sequence. Its antigen remains unidentified. This sample was included in a study of OX40 agonist ivuxolimab in advanced cancers. Study-level findings and limits: Dosing at 0.1 to 3.0 mg/kg was accompanied by clonal expansion of CD4+ and CD8+ blood T cells by week 6.

The data were produced by immunoSEQ multiplex PCR, yet TCRdb's version contains in-frame clones alone and is incomplete. The data hold tens of thousands of clones, with about 84% observed a single time. Germline V gene sequence: CDR1 MNHEY, CDR2 SMNVEV (reference sequence). The CDR3 is 13 amino acids. Trimming removed 2 bases at V and 5 bases at J, with 10 bases between. This material consisted of CD4+ or CD8+ T cells sorted from blood, taken in a trial of the OX40 agonist ivuxolimab. This receptor was taken from an adult with an advanced solid tumor such as melanoma, head and neck, liver or kidney cancer. V gene TRBV27 combines with J gene TRBJ2-7, with D uncertain. This CDR3 is CASSLTLGNEQYF. For the CDR3, the DNA is TGTGCCAGCAGTTTAACGTTGGGGAACGAGCAGTACTTC.